This section outlines one TCR beta chain sequence together with its context. Here immunoSEQ multiplex PCR was the method, and the copy in TCRdb shows in-frame clones only, minus some. The top ten clones hold less than 0.85% of a sample with roughly 53,000 clones, around 92% of them seen once. From germline, CDR1 is SGHNT and CDR2 YYREEE (reference sequence). This CDR3 is 16 amino acids long. V gave up 3 bases and J gave up 8 bases; unmatched junction bases: 14. This entry comes from a study of T cell changes during pregnancy in multiple sclerosis. The genes are TRBV5-4 and TRBJ2-1, with 7 bases identical to TRBD2. The source was CD4+ T cells from peripheral blood mononuclear cells, collected in the third trimester of pregnancy. The receptor comes from a female donor with multiple sclerosis, enrolled in a pregnancy study. DNA of the CDR3: TGTGCCAGCAGCTACCCGCACAGCGGGATGGGGGATGAGCAGTTCTTC. Its translation: CASSYPHSGMGDEQFF.